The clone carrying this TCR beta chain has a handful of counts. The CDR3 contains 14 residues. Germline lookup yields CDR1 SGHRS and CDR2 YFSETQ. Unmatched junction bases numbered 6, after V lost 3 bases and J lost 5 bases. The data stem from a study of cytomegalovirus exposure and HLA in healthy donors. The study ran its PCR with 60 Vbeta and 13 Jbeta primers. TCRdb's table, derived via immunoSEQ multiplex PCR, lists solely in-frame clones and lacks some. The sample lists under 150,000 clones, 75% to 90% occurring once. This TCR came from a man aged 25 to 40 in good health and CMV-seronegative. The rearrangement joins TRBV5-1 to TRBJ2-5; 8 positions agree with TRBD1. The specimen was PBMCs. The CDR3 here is CASSSDRATETQYF. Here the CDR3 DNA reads TGCGCCAGCAGCTCGGACAGGGCAACGGAGACCCAGTACTTC.